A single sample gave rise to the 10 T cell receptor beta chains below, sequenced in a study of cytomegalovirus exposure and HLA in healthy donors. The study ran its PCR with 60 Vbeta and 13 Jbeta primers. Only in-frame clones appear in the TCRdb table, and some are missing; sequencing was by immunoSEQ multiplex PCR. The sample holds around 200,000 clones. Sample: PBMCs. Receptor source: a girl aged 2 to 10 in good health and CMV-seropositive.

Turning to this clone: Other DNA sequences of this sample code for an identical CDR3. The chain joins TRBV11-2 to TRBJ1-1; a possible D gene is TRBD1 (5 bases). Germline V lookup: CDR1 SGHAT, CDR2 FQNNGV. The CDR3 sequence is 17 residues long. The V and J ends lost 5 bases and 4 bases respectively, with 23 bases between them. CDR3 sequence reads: CASSPQVRRGLGTEAFF. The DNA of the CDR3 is TGTGCCAGCAGCCCACAGGTCCGGAGGGGACTGGGCACTGAAGCTTTCTTT.

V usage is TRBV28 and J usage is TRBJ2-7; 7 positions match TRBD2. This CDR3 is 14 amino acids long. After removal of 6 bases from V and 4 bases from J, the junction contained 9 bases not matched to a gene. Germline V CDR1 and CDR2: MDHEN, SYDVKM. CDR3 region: CASSSPSGTYEQYF. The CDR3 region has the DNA TGTGCCAGCAGCTCCCCTAGCGGAACTTACGAGCAGTACTTC.

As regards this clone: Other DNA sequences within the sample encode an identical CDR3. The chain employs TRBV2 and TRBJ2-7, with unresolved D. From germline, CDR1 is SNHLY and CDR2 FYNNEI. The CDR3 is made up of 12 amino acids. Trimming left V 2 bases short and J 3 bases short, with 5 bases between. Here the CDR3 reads CASSESGYEQYF. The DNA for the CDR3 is TGTGCCAGCAGTGAATCCGGCTACGAGCAGTACTTC.

The CDR3: CAWSPGTGNTIYF. Here the CDR3 DNA reads TGTGCCTGGTCACCAGGGACTGGAAACACCATATATTTT. The chain employs TRBV30 and TRBJ1-3; tentatively, D is TRBD1 (5 bases). Trimming removed 5 bases at V and 2 bases at J, with 10 bases between. This CDR3 is built from 13 residues. Germline V lookup: CDR1 GTSNPN, CDR2 SVGIG (reference sequence).

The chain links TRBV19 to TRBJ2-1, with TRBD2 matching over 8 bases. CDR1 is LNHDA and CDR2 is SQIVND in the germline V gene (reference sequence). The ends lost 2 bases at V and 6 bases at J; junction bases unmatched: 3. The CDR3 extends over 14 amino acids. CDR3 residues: CASSIISGSNEQFF. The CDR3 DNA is TGTGCCAGTAGTATAATCAGCGGGAGCAATGAGCAGTTCTTC.

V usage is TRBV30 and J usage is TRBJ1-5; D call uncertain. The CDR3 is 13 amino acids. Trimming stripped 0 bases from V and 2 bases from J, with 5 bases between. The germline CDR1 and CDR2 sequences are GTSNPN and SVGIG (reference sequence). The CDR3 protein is CAWSVRGNQPQHF. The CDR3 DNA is TGTGCCTGGAGTGTCCGGGGCAATCAGCCCCAGCATTTT. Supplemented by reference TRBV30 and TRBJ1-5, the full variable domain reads SQTIHQWPATLVQPVGSPLSLECTVEGTSNPNLYWYRQAAGRGLQLLFYSVGIGQISSEVPQNLSASRPQDRQFILSSKKLLLSDSGFYLCAWSVRGNQPQHFGDGTRLSIL.

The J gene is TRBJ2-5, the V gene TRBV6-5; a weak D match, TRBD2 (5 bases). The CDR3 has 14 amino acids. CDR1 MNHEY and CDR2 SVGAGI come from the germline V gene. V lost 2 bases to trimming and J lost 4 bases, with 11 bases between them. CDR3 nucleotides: TGTGCCAGCAGTTACAGTTCGGGGTTAGAGACCCAGTACTTC. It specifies CASSYSSGLETQYF.

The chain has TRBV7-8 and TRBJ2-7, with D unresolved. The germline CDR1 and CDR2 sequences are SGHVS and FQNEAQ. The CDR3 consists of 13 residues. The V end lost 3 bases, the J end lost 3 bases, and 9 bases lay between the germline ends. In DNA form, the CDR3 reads TGTGCCAGCAGCTTGGGCACGATCTACGAGCAGTACTTC. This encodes CASSLGTIYEQYF.

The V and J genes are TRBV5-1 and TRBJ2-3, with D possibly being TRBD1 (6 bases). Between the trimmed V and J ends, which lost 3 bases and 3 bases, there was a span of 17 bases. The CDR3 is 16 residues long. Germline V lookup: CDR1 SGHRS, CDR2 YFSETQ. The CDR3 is CASSWDLDSGTDTQYF. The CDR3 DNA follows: TGCGCCAGCAGCTGGGACCTGGACAGCGGAACAGATACGCAGTATTTT. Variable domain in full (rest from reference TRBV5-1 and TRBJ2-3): KAGVTQTPRYLIKTRGQQVTLSCSPISGHRSVSWYQQTPGQGLQFLFEYFSETQRNKGNFPGRFSGRQFSNSRSEMNVSTLELGDSALYLCASSWDLDSGTDTQYFGPGTRLTVL.

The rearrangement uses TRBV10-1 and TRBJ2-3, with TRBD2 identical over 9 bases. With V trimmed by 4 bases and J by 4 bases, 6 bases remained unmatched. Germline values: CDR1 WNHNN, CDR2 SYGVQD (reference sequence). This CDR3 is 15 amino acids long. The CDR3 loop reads CASSAVAGVADTQYF. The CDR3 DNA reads TGCGCCAGCAGTGCGGTAGCGGGAGTAGCAGATACGCAGTATTTT.